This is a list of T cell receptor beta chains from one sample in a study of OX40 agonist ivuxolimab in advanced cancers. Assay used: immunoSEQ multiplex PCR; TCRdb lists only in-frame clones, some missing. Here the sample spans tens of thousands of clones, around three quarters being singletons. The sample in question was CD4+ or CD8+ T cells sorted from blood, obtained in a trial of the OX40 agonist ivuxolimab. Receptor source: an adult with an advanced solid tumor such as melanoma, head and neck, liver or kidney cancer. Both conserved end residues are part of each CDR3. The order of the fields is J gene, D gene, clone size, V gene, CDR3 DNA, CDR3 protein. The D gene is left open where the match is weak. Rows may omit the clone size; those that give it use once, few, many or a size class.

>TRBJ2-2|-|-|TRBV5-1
TGCGCCAGCAGCTTGGCCAATCAGGGCGGGGAGCTGTTTTTT
CASSLANQGGELFF
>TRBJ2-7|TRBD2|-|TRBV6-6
TGTGCCAGCACCCCGGTAGCGGGAGCCTACGAGCAGTACTTC
CASTPVAGAYEQYF
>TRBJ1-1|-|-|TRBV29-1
TGCAGCGCGACAGTCTTCGACACTGAAGCTTTCTTT
CSATVFDTEAFF
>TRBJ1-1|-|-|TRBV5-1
TGCGCCAGCAGCTTGAGGGGGGACACCCGATTCACTGAAGCTTTCTTT
CASSLRGDTRFTEAFF
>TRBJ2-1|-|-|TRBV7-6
TGTGCCAGCAGCTTAGGGGCGGGGGCCATCTCCTACAATGAGCAGTTCTTC
CASSLGAGAISYNEQFF
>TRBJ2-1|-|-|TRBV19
TGTGCCAGTAGTACAGGTTCCAGGGAGAATAGCTACAATGAGCAGTTCTTC
CASSTGSRENSYNEQFF
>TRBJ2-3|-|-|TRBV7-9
TGTGCCAGCAGCCTCGCCTTAACTGGGGGCGGTTTTTCGGATACGCAGTATTTT
CASSLALTGGGFSDTQYF
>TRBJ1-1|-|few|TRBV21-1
TGTGCCAGCAGCGCTCCCAGGGGCACTGAAGCTTTCTTT
CASSAPRGTEAFF
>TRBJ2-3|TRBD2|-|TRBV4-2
TGTGCCAGCAGCCAAGGACTAGCGGACACAGATACGCAGTATTTT
CASSQGLADTDTQYF
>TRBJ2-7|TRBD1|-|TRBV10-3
TGTGCCATCAGTGTAGTACAGGGGGACGAGCAGTACTTC
CAISVVQGDEQYF
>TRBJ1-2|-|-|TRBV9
TGTGCCAGCAGCGGGCGAGATAACCCCTATGGCTACACCTTC
CASSGRDNPYGYTF
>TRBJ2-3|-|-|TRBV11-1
TGTGCCAGCAGCTTAGCGTCCGGAAACACAGATACGCAGTATTTT
CASSLASGNTDTQYF
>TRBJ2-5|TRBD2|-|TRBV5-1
TGCGCCAGCAGCATTAGCGGGGGGCCTTACCAAGAGACCCAGTACTTC
CASSISGGPYQETQYF
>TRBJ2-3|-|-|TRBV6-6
TGTGCCAGCAGCTATTACACAGATACGCAGTATTTT
CASSYYTDTQYF
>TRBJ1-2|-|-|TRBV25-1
TGTGCCAGCAGTATATCAGGGGACTATGGCTACACCTTC
CASSISGDYGYTF
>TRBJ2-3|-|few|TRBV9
TGTGCCAGCAGCGTACTAAGTACTAGCACAGATACGCAGTATTTT
CASSVLSTSTDTQYF
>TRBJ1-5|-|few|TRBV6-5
TGTGCCAGCAGTTTTTTGGGTAGCAATCAGCCCCAGCATTTT
CASSFLGSNQPQHF
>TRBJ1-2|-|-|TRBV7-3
TGTGCCAGCAGCTTATCTGCCGGTACTAACTATGGCTACACCTTC
CASSLSAGTNYGYTF
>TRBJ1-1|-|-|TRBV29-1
TGCAGCGTTGAACGGAGGGGCCCGAACACTGAAGCTTTCTTT
CSVERRGPNTEAFF
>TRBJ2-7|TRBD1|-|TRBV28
TGTGCCAGCAGTTTAATGGGATGGGGACAGGATTACATCGAGCAGTACTTC
CASSLMGWGQDYIEQYF
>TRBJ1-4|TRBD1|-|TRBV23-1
TGCGCCAGCATGGGGACAGGGAATGAAAAACTGTTTTTT
CASMGTGNEKLFF
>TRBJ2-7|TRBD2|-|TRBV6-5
TGTGCCAGCAGCCTTAGCGGGGCCACTTACGAGCAGTACTTC
CASSLSGATYEQYF
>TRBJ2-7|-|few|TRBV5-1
TGCGCCAGCAGCTTGCTACAGCCAGGCTCCTACGAGCAGTACTTC
CASSLLQPGSYEQYF
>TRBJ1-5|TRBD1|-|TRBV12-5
TGTGCTAGTGGTTTGGGGGGACAGGTTTCGTCCCAGCATTTT
CASGLGGQVSSQHF
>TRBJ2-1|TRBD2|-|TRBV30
TGTGCCTGGAATAGCGGGGGCCCTTACAATGAGCAGTTCTTC
CAWNSGGPYNEQFF
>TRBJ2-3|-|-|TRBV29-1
TGCAGCGCTGGGGGAGGGACAGACACAGATACGCAGTATTTT
CSAGGGTDTDTQYF
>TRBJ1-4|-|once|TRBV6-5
TGTGCCAGCAGTTACGGGGTGGATAATGAAAAACTGTTTTTT
CASSYGVDNEKLFF
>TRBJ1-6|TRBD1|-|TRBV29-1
TGCAGCGTCCAGGGGGCCAGGAATTCACCCCTCCACTTT
CSVQGARNSPLHF
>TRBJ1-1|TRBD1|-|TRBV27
TGTGCCAGCAGTAGACAGGGGTCGAACACTGAAGCTTTCTTT
CASSRQGSNTEAFF
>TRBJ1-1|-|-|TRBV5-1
TGCGCCAGCAGCGGGGACATCAGAGGGGCTTTCTTT
CASSGDIRGAFF
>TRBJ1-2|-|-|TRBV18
TGTGCCAGCTCACCACCATACGGGCCCAACTATGGCTACACCTTC
CASSPPYGPNYGYTF
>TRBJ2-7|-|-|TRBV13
TGTGCCAGCAGCTTAGGGTTCAGCCCCGGGCAGTACTTC
CASSLGFSPGQYF
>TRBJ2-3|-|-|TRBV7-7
TGTGCCAGCAGCCCCCGAGAGGAGGGGGTGCAGTATTTT
CASSPREEGVQYF
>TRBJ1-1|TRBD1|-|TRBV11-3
TGTGCCAGCAGCTTAGCGGGGACAGTGCGGATTGAAGCTTTCTTT
CASSLAGTVRIEAFF
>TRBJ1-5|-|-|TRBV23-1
TGCGCCAGCACCAATTTCCGGGTCCAGAATCAGCCCCAGCATTTT
CASTNFRVQNQPQHF
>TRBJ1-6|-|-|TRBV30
TGTGCCTGGAGGACAGGCACTAATTCACCCCTCCACTTT
CAWRTGTNSPLHF
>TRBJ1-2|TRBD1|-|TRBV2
TGTGCCAGCAGTGAGGGACAGGGGGCTAATGGCTACACCTTC
CASSEGQGANGYTF
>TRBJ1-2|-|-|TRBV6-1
TGTGCCAGCAGGGACGGGGGTACTAACTATGGCTACACCTTC
CASRDGGTNYGYTF
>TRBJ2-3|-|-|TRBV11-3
TGTGCCAGCAGCGATGGGAGCACAGATACGCAGTATTTT
CASSDGSTDTQYF
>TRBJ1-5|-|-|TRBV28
TGTGCCAGCAGTTTGCCCCGGGCGGGAGGCAATCAGCCCCAGCATTTT
CASSLPRAGGNQPQHF
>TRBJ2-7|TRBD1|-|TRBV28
TGTGCCACCGAGACAGGGGGCGGATACGAGCAGTACTTC
CATETGGGYEQYF
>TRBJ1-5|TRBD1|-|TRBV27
TGTGCCAGCAGCCTAGGACAGGGTACGAGCAATCAGCCCCAGCATTTT
CASSLGQGTSNQPQHF
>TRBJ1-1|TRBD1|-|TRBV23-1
TGCGCCAGCAGTCAATCGGGACAGGCCACTGAAGCTTTCTTT
CASSQSGQATEAFF
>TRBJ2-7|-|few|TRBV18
TGTGCCAGCTCACCAGGACGGGGCTCCTACGAGCAGTACTTC
CASSPGRGSYEQYF
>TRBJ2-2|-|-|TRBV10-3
TGTGCCACCAGGGGGGATGAGAGCGGGGACACCGGGGAGCTGTTTTTT
CATRGDESGDTGELFF
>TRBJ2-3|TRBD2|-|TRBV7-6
TGTGCCAGCAGCCCGAGACCGAAAAGCGGGGGGCTCCAAGATACGCAGTATTTT
CASSPRPKSGGLQDTQYF
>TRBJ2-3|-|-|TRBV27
TGTGCCAGCAGTACACTCGCCACAGATACGCAGTATTTT
CASSTLATDTQYF
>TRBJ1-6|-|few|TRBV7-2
TGTGCCAGCAGCTTAGGTGCCAGGGGAGGACGGAATTCACCCCTCCACTTT
CASSLGARGGRNSPLHF
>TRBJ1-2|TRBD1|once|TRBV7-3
TGTGCCAGCAGTGAGACCGGGACAGGAGGACTTAACTATGGCTACACCTTC
CASSETGTGGLNYGYTF
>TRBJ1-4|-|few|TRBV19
TGTGCCAGTAGTATCGCCGAGGGGCTAGGAGAAAAACTGTTTTTT
CASSIAEGLGEKLFF
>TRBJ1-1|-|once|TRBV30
TGTGCCTATTCGACGGCGCTAACAAGGACTGAAGCTTTCTTT
CAYSTALTRTEAFF
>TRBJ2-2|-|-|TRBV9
TGTGCCAGCAGGAAACAGGGAAGGGACACCGGGGAGCTGTTTTTT
CASRKQGRDTGELFF
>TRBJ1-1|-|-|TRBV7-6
TGTGCCAGCAGCTTAGTTATAGGGGACGGCTTCATGAACACTGAAGCTTTCTTT
CASSLVIGDGFMNTEAFF
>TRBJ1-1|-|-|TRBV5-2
TGTGCCAGCAGCTTAGTGGTCACTGAAGCTTTCTTT
CASSLVVTEAFF
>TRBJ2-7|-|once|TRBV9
TGTGCCAGCAGCGTACGGGGGGCTCCCTACGAGCAGTACTTC
CASSVRGAPYEQYF
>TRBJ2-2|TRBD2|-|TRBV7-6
TGTGCCAGCAGCTTAGCGTTGCCGGGGGGTACGAACACCGGGGAGCTGTTTTTT
CASSLALPGGTNTGELFF
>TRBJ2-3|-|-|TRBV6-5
TGTGCCAGCAGTTACTCGAGCAGGGGAGGGATCGATACGCAGTATTTT
CASSYSSRGGIDTQYF
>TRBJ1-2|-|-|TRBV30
TGTGCCTGGAAGTACCATCCCAGGTTCGGGGCCAACGGCTACACCTTC
CAWKYHPRFGANGYTF
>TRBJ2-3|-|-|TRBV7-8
TGTGCCAGCAGCTTGAGGGCAGATACGCAGTATTTT
CASSLRADTQYF
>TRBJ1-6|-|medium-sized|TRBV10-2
TGCGCCAGCAGGACGGGGTCGAGGGGAGGGGATAATTCACCCCTCCACTTT
CASRTGSRGGDNSPLHF